A selection of T cell receptor beta chains follows, all from one sample in a study of blood T cells in healthy people across ages. Each CDR3 protein gets one entry after TCRdb re-called the 5' RACE reads with MiXCR. The table shows around 1,500,000 distinct CDR3 sequences, with 28% occurring only once. Source material: blood. Receptors were obtained from a woman aged 30 to 39 in good health. The CDR3 runs from the conserved cysteine through the conserved F or W. Fields, in order: J gene, V gene, D gene, clone size, CDR3 protein, CDR3 DNA. A D gene is named only where the DNA matches it firmly. Clone size is shown for a subset of rows, as once, few, many or a class of expanded clone.

TRBJ2-6	TRBV29-1	.	many	CSVEGGGAGANVLTF	TGCAGCGTTGAAGGGGGCGGGGCCGGGGCCAACGTCCTGACTTTC
TRBJ2-3	TRBV5-1	.	few	CASSLGGTFSRDTQYF	TGCGCCAGCAGCTTGGGGGGGACTTTTTCAAGGGATACGCAGTATTTT
TRBJ2-3	TRBV7-2	.	.	CASSLDLRDTQYF	TGTGCCAGCAGCTTAGATTTACGAGATACGCAGTATTTT
TRBJ2-5	TRBV7-7	.	many	CASSGGAGGPQETQYF	TGTGCCAGCAGTGGCGGGGCAGGGGGTCCCCAAGAGACCCAGTACTTC
TRBJ2-7	TRBV20-1	TRBD2	few	CSARGGVVWYF	TGCAGTGCTAGGGGGGGGGTGGTTTGGTACTTC
TRBJ2-7	TRBV27	.	.	CASSLSQGSSFGYEQYF	TGTGCCAGCAGTTTAAGCCAGGGAAGCTCCTTTGGTTACGAGCAGTACTTC
TRBJ1-5	TRBV7-2	.	.	CASSLSGSGQPQHF	TGTGCCAGCAGCTTATCAGGGTCCGGACAGCCCCAGCATTTT
TRBJ2-7	TRBV29-1	.	few	CSVRPRDTFNEQYF	TGCAGCGTTCGGCCCCGGGACACCTTCAACGAGCAGTACTTC
TRBJ2-1	TRBV7-2	.	.	CASSRGGTAAYEQFF	TGTGCCAGCAGCCGGGGGGGGACAGCCGCCTATGAGCAGTTCTTC
TRBJ2-1	TRBV20-1	.	.	CSARRRGIVYNEQFF	TGCAGTGCGAGACGCCGGGGGATCGTATATAATGAGCAGTTCTTC
TRBJ1-4	TRBV12-3/TRBV12-4	TRBD1	many	CASSFRTGANEKLFF	TGTGCCAGCAGTTTTAGGACAGGCGCTAATGAAAAACTGTTTTTT
TRBJ2-7	TRBV2	.	.	CASSEANGGNEQYF	TGTGCCAGCAGTGAAGCCAACGGGGGTAACGAGCAGTACTTC
TRBJ1-1	TRBV10-3	.	.	CAISELGLGVMNTEAFF	TGTGCCATCAGTGAGTTAGGGTTGGGGGTCATGAACACTGAAGCTTTCTTT
TRBJ2-3	TRBV7-2	TRBD1	.	CASSSDQWTGTQYF	TGTGCCAGCAGCTCAGACCAATGGACAGGGACGCAGTATTTT
TRBJ2-1	TRBV12-3/TRBV12-4	TRBD2	few	CASSPPPGTSSYNEQFF	TGTGCCAGCAGTCCCCCCCCCGGGACTAGCTCCTACAATGAGCAGTTCTTC
TRBJ1-6	TRBV3-1	.	.	CASSPVGGSSYNSPLHF	TGTGCCAGCAGCCCAGTTGGGGGGAGCTCCTATAATTCACCCCTCCACTTT
TRBJ2-1	TRBV7-6	.	few	CASSLRASRGDEQFF	TGTGCCAGCAGCTTACGGGCTAGTAGGGGTGATGAGCAGTTCTTC
TRBJ1-6	TRBV20-1	TRBD1	many	CSARTGQGYENSPLHF	TGCAGTGCTAGAACGGGACAGGGGTACGAGAATTCACCCCTCCACTTT
TRBJ2-3	TRBV12-3/TRBV12-4	TRBD2	few	CASSLTAGADAQYF	TGTGCCAGCAGTTTGACAGCGGGAGCAGATGCGCAGTATTTT
TRBJ1-4	TRBV15	.	few	CATSRDSENHNEKLFF	TGTGCCACCAGCAGAGATAGTGAGAATCATAATGAAAAACTGTTTTTT
TRBJ2-1	TRBV12-3/TRBV12-4	.	few	CASSFRRQLDNEQFF	TGTGCCAGCAGTTTTCGGCGGCAACTGGACAATGAGCAGTTCTTC
TRBJ2-5	TRBV28	TRBD1	.	CASSLSGTGQGTQYF	TGTGCCAGCAGTTTATCGGGGACAGGGCAAGGGACCCAGTACTTC
TRBJ2-6	TRBV12-3/TRBV12-4	.	many	CASSPRTGANVLTF	TGTGCCAGCAGTCCTCGGACCGGGGCCAACGTCCTGACTTTC
TRBJ1-2	TRBV20-1	.	.	CSAAREPPYGYTF	TGCAGTGCCGCTAGAGAACCGCCCTATGGCTACACCTTC
TRBJ2-1	TRBV6-5	TRBD2	few	CASSYSHPLAGDYNEQFF	TGTGCCAGCAGTTACTCCCACCCCCTAGCGGGAGACTACAATGAGCAGTTCTTC
TRBJ1-4	TRBV28	.	.	CATMSQLINEELFF	TGTGCCACTATGTCCCAGTTGATTAATGAAGAACTGTTTTTT
TRBJ1-5	TRBV18	.	.	CASSAQEDHPQHF	TGTGCCAGCTCAGCTCAGGAGGATCATCCCCAGCATTTT
TRBJ2-7	TRBV4-3	.	many	CASSPSTVFSYEQYF	TGCGCCAGCAGCCCCTCGACAGTCTTTTCCTACGAGCAGTACTTC
TRBJ2-1	TRBV19	TRBD2	.	CASKTSGASYNEQFF	TGTGCCAGTAAGACTAGCGGGGCCAGCTACAATGAGCAGTTCTTC
TRBJ1-5	TRBV2	.	.	CASSESQGINQPQHF	TGTGCCAGCAGTGAGTCCCAGGGGATAAATCAGCCCCAGCATTTT
TRBJ2-5	TRBV5-1	.	many	CASSLDSRGTQYF	TGCGCCAGCAGCTTGGATAGCCGAGGGACCCAGTACTTC
TRBJ1-2	TRBV29-1	TRBD1	few	CSVPDDRDGYTF	TGCAGCGTACCGGACGACAGGGATGGCTACACCTTC
TRBJ2-4	TRBV6-1	.	.	CASSSRDISGAKNIQYF	TGTGCCAGCAGTAGCCGGGACATAAGCGGGGCCAAAAACATTCAGTACTTC
TRBJ2-3	TRBV9	TRBD2	.	CASTAQRGVQYF	TGTGCCAGCACCGCCCAGCGGGGTGTTCAGTATTTT
TRBJ1-2	TRBV28	.	.	CASSLVLQRGYTF	TGTGCCAGCAGTTTAGTATTGCAGCGCGGCTACACCTTC
TRBJ1-6	TRBV11-2	TRBD1	few	CASSYAQGARSPPHF	TGTGCCAGCAGCTACGCACAGGGGGCGCGATCACCCCCCCACTTT
TRBJ2-7	TRBV7-9	.	many	CASSSPGASSYEQYF	TGTGCCAGCAGCTCACCAGGGGCTAGCTCCTACGAGCAGTACTTC
TRBJ2-3	TRBV3-1	TRBD2	few	CASSQAAGTRRFTDTQYF	TGTGCCAGCAGCCAAGCCGCGGGGACTAGAAGGTTCACAGATACGCAGTATTTT
TRBJ2-3	TRBV4-1	.	few	CASSQRITPDTQYF	TGCGCCAGCAGCCAAAGAATCACGCCAGATACGCAGTATTTT
TRBJ1-6	TRBV7-2	.	.	CASSQARDSPLHF	TGTGCCAGCAGCCAAGCGAGAGATTCACCCCTCCACTTT
TRBJ1-5	TRBV20-1	.	few	CSAPTGSPHQPQHF	TGCAGTGCTCCAACCGGGAGTCCACATCAGCCCCAGCATTTT
TRBJ2-7	TRBV5-6	.	few	CASSLAGQTRGEQYF	TGTGCCAGCAGCTTGGCCGGACAGACAAGGGGCGAGCAGTACTTC
TRBJ2-6	TRBV3-1	.	.	CASSRQTGANVPTF	TGTGCCAGCAGCCGACAGACTGGGGCCAACGTCCCGACTTTC
TRBJ1-2	TRBV18	.	.	CAGSPPGLGYGYTF	TGTGCCGGCTCACCACCCGGGCTCGGCTATGGCTACACCTTC
TRBJ2-3	TRBV6-2/TRBV6-3	TRBD1	.	CASSYGSGGDGYTQYF	TGTGCCAGCAGTTACGGGTCAGGGGGCGACGGATATACGCAGTATTTT
TRBJ2-1	TRBV14	.	few	CASSRIVSSYNEQFF	TGTGCCAGCAGCCGCATCGTTAGCTCCTACAATGAGCAGTTCTTC
TRBJ2-5	TRBV3-1	.	.	CTSSLRLETQYF	TGTACCAGCAGCCTGCGATTGGAGACCCAGTACTTC
TRBJ2-1	TRBV12-3/TRBV12-4	.	few	CASSLLRGAYNEQFF	TGTGCCAGCAGTTTACTCCGGGGAGCCTACAATGAGCAGTTCTTC